These T cell receptor beta chains were read from a single sample in a study of cytomegalovirus exposure and HLA in healthy donors. Sequenced by immunoSEQ multiplex PCR; TCRdb stores in-frame clones only, minus some. The data contain over 120,000 clones, 70% to 90% of them singletons. Sequenced sample: PBMCs. These TCRs come from a woman under 40 in good health and CMV-seropositive. The CDR3 runs from the conserved cysteine through the conserved F or W. A D gene is named only where the DNA matches it firmly. Clone size is stated in some rows and not others, as once, few, many or a class when expanded.

TRBD1,TRBJ1-5,.,TRBV5-5,CASSQGQDDQPQHF,TGTGCCAGCAGCCAAGGACAGGACGATCAGCCCCAGCATTTT
.,TRBJ1-1,.,TRBV9,CASSARGGVQNTEAFF,TGTGCCAGCAGCGCCCGAGGGGGGGTTCAGAACACTGAAGCTTTCTTT
.,TRBJ2-7,.,TRBV2,CASSEARQREQYF,TGTGCCAGCAGTGAAGCGCGTCAGCGCGAGCAGTACTTC
.,TRBJ2-7,.,TRBV21-1,CASSKVGRDRVQIISYEQYF,TGTGCCAGCAGCAAAGTGGGGAGGGACAGGGTCCAAATTATATCCTACGAGCAGTACTTC
.,TRBJ1-2,.,TRBV7-9,CASSPVSMGGYTF,TGTGCCAGCAGCCCGGTCTCCATGGGCGGCTACACCTTC
.,TRBJ2-1,once,TRBV5-4,CASSFRGKNNEQFF,TGTGCCAGCAGCTTCCGGGGGAAAAACAATGAGCAGTTCTTC
.,TRBJ2-3,.,TRBV5-1,CASSPMSTATDTQYF,TGCGCCAGCAGCCCCATGTCGACAGCCACAGATACGCAGTATTTT
.,TRBJ2-4,.,TRBV5-6,CASSRGLGIQYF,TGTGCCAGCAGCAGAGGGCTGGGCATTCAGTACTTC
TRBD1,TRBJ2-7,.,TRBV6-1,CASSVQDRGVYEQYF,TGTGCCAGCAGTGTCCAGGACAGGGGGGTTTACGAGCAGTACTTC
TRBD1,TRBJ2-1,.,TRBV5-5,CASSVQGVDEQFF,TGTGCCAGCAGCGTCCAGGGGGTGGATGAGCAGTTCTTC
TRBD1,TRBJ2-2,.,TRBV28,CASSPGGSVTGELFF,TGTGCCAGCAGCCCAGGGGGCTCAGTCACCGGGGAGCTGTTTTTT
TRBD2,TRBJ2-5,.,TRBV5-1,CASSTGTSGGGETQYF,TGCGCCAGCAGCACGGGGACTAGCGGAGGTGGGGAGACCCAGTACTTC